The sequence of this T cell receptor (beta chain) was determined in a study of regulatory T cells in long-lasting Graves disease. This CDR3 contains 14 residues. V was pared by 3 bases and J by 3 bases, with 4 bases of the junction left unmatched. Germline V CDR1 and CDR2: MNHEY, SVGEGT. Time point given: newly diagnosed GD, antithyroid drugs for less than 3 months. The TCR library was prepared using RNA isolated from PBMCs. Arm-PCR of CDR3 regions and iRepertoire HTBI primers were the basis on which TCR beta libraries were built. TCRdb reprocessed the multiplex PCR reads with MiXCR, giving one entry per CDR3 protein. The sample gives 350,000 to 400,000 distinct CDR3 sequences, around 15% of which show up once; 20% is in the top ten. This clonotype was seen ten or more times. The same data also contributed to another study, on T cells in Graves' hyperthyroidism and ophthalmopathy. From that study: Orbital computed tomography and thyroid ultrasound, together with serum TRAb and thyroxine and clinical symptoms, were used for diagnoses. Most thyroid-expanded clonotypes above 0.001 were also found in blood.

The source material was peripheral blood mononuclear cells (PBMCs), sampled at new diagnosis, from a patient treated with antithyroid drugs. The genes are TRBV6-2 or TRBV6-3 and TRBJ2-5, with 7 bases fitting TRBD2. This receptor was identified in a woman aged 18-29 years with Graves disease. The CDR3 nucleotides are TGTGCCAGCAGTTATCTCGGACTAGAAGAGACCCAGTACTTC. Translating gives CASSYLGLEETQYF.